Presented here are 13 T cell receptor beta chains from one specimen sequenced in a study of PD-1 blockade in classical Hodgkin lymphoma. The time point was: cycle 4 day 1 (C4D1), after 5 to 7 weeks of nivolumab. Each of the patients experienced relapse following autologous stem cell transplantation, and their brentuximab vedotin exposure differed. Assay used: immunoSEQ multiplex PCR; TCRdb lists only in-frame clones, some missing. The table lists tens of thousands of clones, approximately 90% of them singletons, with around 8% in the top ten. Sample: peripheral blood mononuclear cells (PBMCs), taken before the fourth cycle of nivolumab. The receptors originated from a human donor with classical Hodgkin lymphoma.

The chain uses TRBV18 and TRBJ2-3; D gene ambiguous. Trimming stripped 2 bases from V and 6 bases from J, with 9 bases between. Germline CDR1 and CDR2: KGHSH and LQKENI. The CDR3 loop spans 13 amino acids. CDR3 DNA: TGTGCCAGCTCACCAATGGTTAGGGATACGCAGTATTTT. Translating gives CASSPMVRDTQYF.

J is TRBJ2-2 and V is TRBV10-3; D gene unclear. CDR3 length equals 12 residues. The ends were cut back, 6 bases at V and 7 bases at J, with 9 bases in the middle. Germline CDR1 ENHRY, CDR2 SYGVKD. CDR3 loop: CAIRVVGGELFF. CDR3 coding DNA: TGTGCCATCAGAGTAGTTGGCGGGGAGCTGTTTTTT.

This rearrangement joins TRBV5-1 to TRBJ1-3; D not resolved. Trimming removed 0 bases from V and 1 base from J, with 20 bases in between. This CDR3 has 19 residues. CDR1 is SGHRS, CDR2 YFSETQ, per germline. The CDR3 sequence: CASSLVPLTPGPSGNTIYF. CDR3 nucleotide sequence: TGCGCCAGCAGCTTGGTTCCCCTCACCCCAGGACCATCTGGAAACACCATATATTTT.

The chain links TRBV27 to TRBJ2-7; D not certain. The CDR3 runs 13 residues. Trimming cost V 6 bases and J 0 bases, with 9 bases left between them. The germline CDR1 and CDR2 sequences are MNHEY and SMNVEV (reference sequence). CDR3 sequence: CASSRQSSYEQYF. In DNA form, the CDR3 reads TGTGCCAGCAGCCGGCAGAGCTCCTACGAGCAGTACTTC.

V gene TRBV29-1 combines with J gene TRBJ2-5; unclear D gene. Germline assignment: CDR1 SQVTM and CDR2 ANQGSEA. V gave up 7 bases and J gave up 7 bases, with 16 bases separating them. CDR3 length: 12 residues. CDR3: CSAPAGEGTQYF. DNA for the CDR3: TGCAGCGCCCCAGCTGGGGAAGGGACCCAGTACTTC.

V gene TRBV27 combines with J gene TRBJ2-7; 11 bases are shared with TRBD2. The CDR3 spans 16 residues. CDR1 MNHEY and CDR2 SMNVEV come from the germline V gene (reference sequence). The J segment lost 1 base and the V segment lost 2 bases, leaving 4 bases of the junction unmatched. The CDR3 nucleotides are TGTGCCAGCAGTTTACTAGCGGGGGGCCGATCCTACGAGCAGTACTTC. Protein product: CASSLLAGGRSYEQYF.

The gene calls are TRBV15 and TRBJ2-7; D is perhaps TRBD1 or TRBD2 (6 bases each). The germline V gene encodes CDR1 LNHNV and CDR2 YYDKDF (reference sequence). V lost 0 bases to trimming and J lost 2 bases, with 11 bases between them. The CDR3 length is 15 residues. The CDR3 coding sequence is TGTGCCACCAGCAGAGATCGAGGGGGGCCCTACGAGCAGTACTTC. This gives the protein CATSRDRGGPYEQYF.

The CDR3 region is CASSEQPAGVSYNEQFF. Here the CDR3 DNA reads TGTGCCAGCAGTGAACAGCCAGCGGGGGTTTCCTACAATGAGCAGTTCTTC. The chain recombines TRBV6-1 with TRBJ2-1; 8 bases match TRBD2. The trim removed 2 bases at V and 1 base at J, leaving 7 bases unmatched. The CDR3 has 17 amino acids. Germline lookup yields CDR1 MNHNS and CDR2 SASEGT.

The V call is TRBV9, the J call TRBJ2-1; 10 positions match TRBD2. The CDR3 is made up of 17 amino acids. The V and J ends lost 1 base and 4 bases, in that order; junction bases with no gene match: 8. Per germline, CDR1 SGDLS and CDR2 YYNGEE. CDR3 in amino acids: CASSVRIAGGSYNEQFF. CDR3 sequence (DNA): TGTGCCAGCAGCGTACGAATAGCGGGAGGATCTTACAATGAGCAGTTCTTC. The full variable domain, its missing parts supplied by reference TRBV9 and TRBJ2-1, is DSGVTQTPKHLITATGQRVTLRCSPRSGDLSVYWYQQSLDQGLQFLIQYYNGEERAKGNILERFSAQQFPDLHSELNLSSLELGDSALYFCASSVRIAGGSYNEQFFGPGTRLTVL.

The V call is TRBV19, the J call TRBJ1-6; D uncertain. The germline gives CDR1 LNHDA, CDR2 SQIVND (reference sequence). The CDR3 has 15 residues. Deletions cut 3 bases from V and 6 bases from J, with 12 bases between. The CDR3 region has the DNA TGTGCCAGTAGTATTTGGACGACCGCTAATTCACCCCTCCACTTT. It translates to CASSIWTTANSPLHF.

This rearrangement joins TRBV19 to TRBJ2-3; TRBD1 aligns across 9 bases. The CDR3 has 18 residues. Looked up from germline, CDR1 is LNHDA and CDR2 is SQIVND (reference sequence). J was trimmed by 0 bases and V by 5 bases; bases with no gene match: 12. The CDR3 nucleotides are TGTGCCAGTAGTTCCCCCCCCGGGACAGGGATAAGCACAGATACGCAGTATTTT. It specifies CASSSPPGTGISTDTQYF.

This chain connects TRBV4-2 to TRBJ2-7; D gene uncertain. The length of the CDR3 is 16 residues. Germline assignment: CDR1 LGHNA and CDR2 YNFKEQ. Trimming removed 0 bases at V and 3 bases at J, with 15 bases between. Here the CDR3 DNA reads TGTGCCAGCAGCCAAGATCTCTGGGGAAACGGCTACGAGCAGTACTTC. Translation gives CASSQDLWGNGYEQYF.

V is TRBV7-2 and J is TRBJ2-7; D gene ambiguous. The V end lost 1 base, the J end lost 3 bases, and 7 bases lay between the germline ends. The CDR3 extends over 13 amino acids. CDR1 is SGHTA and CDR2 is FQGNSA in the germline V gene. CDR3 in amino acids: CASSLGDDYEQYF. The CDR3 DNA is TGTGCCAGCAGCTTAGGTGATGACTACGAGCAGTACTTC.